Following are 12 T cell receptor beta chains from one sample sequenced in a study of blood T cell repertoires in COVID-19. Sequencing was performed with immunoSEQ multiplex PCR; in TCRdb, only in-frame clones are kept and a portion is missing. The data show some 300,000 clones, roughly 90% seen once. Sequenced: PBMCs or T cells enriched from blood (not recorded which). These receptors were obtained from a woman aged 45-65 years who had been exposed to COVID-19.

The chain has TRBV2 and TRBJ2-3; TRBD1 matches at 7 bases. Germline V lookup: CDR1 SNHLY, CDR2 FYNNEI. Trimming removed 7 bases from V and 3 bases from J; junction bases left unmatched: 10. The CDR3 is made up of 15 amino acids. CDR3 bases: TGTGCCAGCATCCTATATAAGGGGGCGACAGATACGCAGTATTTT. Its protein is CASILYKGATDTQYF.

This chain links TRBV15 with TRBJ1-5; D is unclear. This CDR3 spans 15 amino acids. Germline CDR1 reads LNHNV; CDR2 reads YYDKDF (reference sequence). V shed 0 bases and J shed 4 bases, with 10 bases lying between them. The CDR3 loop is CATSRDLASNQPQHF. CDR3 DNA sequence: TGTGCCACCAGCAGAGATTTGGCCTCAAATCAGCCCCAGCATTTT.

The rearrangement uses TRBV12-3 or TRBV12-4 and TRBJ1-2; no definite D call. V lost 2 bases, J lost 10 bases, and 8 bases lay in between. This CDR3 comprises 11 residues. The CDR3, as DNA: TGTGCCAGCAGTTTATTAGACTCCTACACCTTC. Amino acid sequence: CASSLLDSYTF.

The genes are TRBV12-3 or TRBV12-4 and TRBJ1-1; no clear D. V gave up 3 bases and J gave up 1 base, with 6 bases separating them. The CDR3 length is 13 residues. The CDR3 DNA sequence: TGTGCCAGCAGTTTTTCCAGGAACACTGAAGCTTTCTTT. Protein: CASSFSRNTEAFF.

The chain recombines TRBV6-5 with TRBJ1-6, with D possibly TRBD1 on 5 matching bases. V lost 10 bases, J lost 9 bases, and 13 bases lay in between. Germline loops: CDR1 MNHEY, CDR2 SVGAGI. This CDR3 is built from 12 residues. CDR3 DNA sequence: TGTGCCACAACGGCGGGGGGTTCACCCCTCCACTTT. Protein sequence: CATTAGGSPLHF.

The chain combines TRBV18 with TRBJ1-4, with a tentative D call TRBD1 (6 bases). Germline CDR1 reads KGHSH; CDR2 reads LQKENI. Trimming took off 3 bases at V and 8 bases at J, with 16 bases between the two ends. The CDR3 spans 15 residues. The CDR3 region has the DNA TGTGCCAGCTCACCTCCCAACAGGGCGGCCGAAAAACTGTTTTTT. Amino acids: CASSPPNRAAEKLFF.

The chain links TRBV19 to TRBJ2-5, with TRBD1 matching over 9 bases. The CDR3 sequence is 16 residues long. Trimming cost V 3 bases and J 4 bases; bases outside gene matches: 9. In germline, CDR1 is LNHDA, CDR2 SQIVND (reference sequence). The CDR3 DNA reads as TGTGCCAGTAGTATTCTTCCGGGACAGGGTTTAGAGACCCAGTACTTC. Its protein product is CASSILPGQGLETQYF.

The rearrangement links TRBV7-9 to TRBJ2-7; 8 nucleotides match TRBD1. CDR3 length: 17 residues. The V gene's germline CDR1 is SEHNR and CDR2 FQNEAQ (reference sequence). J lost 2 bases, V lost 1 base, and 10 bases had no gene match. In DNA form, the CDR3 reads TGTGCCAGCAGCTTAGGGGCGACAGGGGTCGGTACCTACGAGCAGTACTTC. Translated, it gives CASSLGATGVGTYEQYF.

The J gene is TRBJ1-5, the V gene TRBV19; perhaps TRBD1 as D (5 bases). CDR3 size: 17 residues. In germline, CDR1 is LNHDA, CDR2 SQIVND (reference sequence). Trimming shortened V by 4 bases and J by 8 bases, and 24 bases separated the two germline ends. The CDR3 is CASSNGQPLGWIEPQHF. CDR3 bases: TGTGCCAGTAGTAACGGACAACCCCTCGGCTGGATTGAGCCCCAGCATTTT.

The V and J genes are TRBV4-1 and TRBJ2-6; D might be TRBD1 (5 bases). The CDR3 covers 17 residues. Per the germline V gene, CDR1 is MGHRA and CDR2 is YSYEKL. The V end was cut by 3 bases, the J end by 0 bases, with 12 bases between. The CDR3 protein is CASSHQGHPSGANVLTF. The CDR3 nucleotides read TGCGCCAGCAGCCACCAAGGACACCCCTCTGGGGCCAACGTCCTGACTTTC.

The chain has TRBV11-2 and TRBJ2-7, with D unresolved. CDR1 is SGHAT and CDR2 is FQNNGV in the germline V gene. The CDR3 totals 12 residues. The V end was cut by 3 bases, the J end by 2 bases, with 5 bases between. The chain's CDR3 is CASSFETYEQYF. DNA of the CDR3: TGTGCCAGCAGCTTTGAGACCTACGAGCAGTACTTC. Together with reference TRBV11-2 and TRBJ2-7, the CDR3 gives the full variable domain: EAGVAQSPRYKIIEKRQSVAFWCNPISGHATLYWYQQILGQGPKLLIQFQNNGVVDDSQLPKDRFSAERLKGVDSTLKIQPAKLEDSAVYLCASSFETYEQYFGPGTRLTVT.

For the CDR3, the DNA is TGTGCCAGTAGTATAAATTTTCAACTTTCAACTGAAGCTTTCTTT. The encoded protein is CASSINFQLSTEAFF. V usage is TRBV19 and J usage is TRBJ1-1; the D is unclear. The V gene lost 2 bases and the J gene lost 5 bases, with 15 bases spanning the gap. This CDR3 comprises 15 residues. Germline CDR1 and CDR2: LNHDA and SQIVND (reference sequence).